Sequencing of this T cell receptor beta chain was carried out in a study of blood T cell repertoires in COVID-19. Sequencing was performed with immunoSEQ multiplex PCR; in TCRdb, only in-frame clones are kept and a portion is missing. The top ten hold less than 0.75% of the sample, which has approximately 210,000 clones, around 85% seen once. Germline assignment: CDR1 SGHRS and CDR2 YFSETQ. The trim removed 6 bases at V and 5 bases at J, leaving 9 bases unmatched. This CDR3 has 15 amino acids. Sequencing used peripheral blood. The V and J genes are TRBV5-1 and TRBJ2-1, with 9 bases identical to TRBD2. This TCR derives from a man aged 35-49 years with acute or convalescent COVID-19. CDR3 sequence (DNA): TGCGCCAGCACAATAGCGGGAGCCCTCCACAATGAGCAGTTCTTC. Translated, it gives CASTIAGALHNEQFF. Full variable domain (missing parts from reference TRBV5-1 and TRBJ2-1): KAGVTQTPRYLIKTRGQQVTLSCSPISGHRSVSWYQQTPGQGLQFLFEYFSETQRNKGNFPGRFSGRQFSNSRSEMNVSTLELGDSALYLCASTIAGALHNEQFFGPGTRLTVL.